Sequencing of this T cell receptor (beta chain) was carried out in a study of spatial heterogeneity in lung cancer. Turning to the study itself: Sequences of the beta chain were consistently detected in greater numbers than alpha-chain sequences. Unique TCR and UMI combinations averaged more than ten appearances each in raw reads.

CDR1 is LNHNV and CDR2 is YYDKDF in the germline V gene (reference sequence). The CDR3 sequence is 19 residues long. Unmatched junction bases numbered 14, after V lost 3 bases and J lost 2 bases. This clonotype showed up just a few times. Every TCR cDNA molecule bore a unique molecular identifier. From the 5' RACE reads, TCRdb called clonotypes with MiXCR, one entry per CDR3 protein. The top ten clones hold 11% of a sample with under 40,000 distinct CDR3 sequences, around 5.8% of them seen once. The time point was: sample taken at primary tumor resection. Whole RNA was taken from tumor, nontumor lung or frozen PBMC; it was then sequenced unsorted. The donors, fewer than 90 patients with untreated early-stage non-small cell lung cancer, provided the samples.

This specimen consisted of PBMCs, obtained at surgery. The TCR comes from a male donor with early-stage non-small cell lung cancer. V is TRBV15 and J is TRBJ1-4; 8 bases map to TRBD1. The CDR3 reads CATSSPTGQGGFTNEKLFF. The CDR3 DNA sequence: TGTGCCACCAGCAGCCCCACCGGACAGGGAGGGTTCACTAATGAAAAACTGTTTTTT. Full variable domain (rest looked up from reference TRBV15 and TRBJ1-4): DAMVIQNPRYQVTQFGKPVTLSCSQTLNHNVMYWYQQKSSQAPKLLFHYYDKDFNNEADTPDNFQSRRPNTSFCFLDIRSPGLGDTAMYLCATSSPTGQGGFTNEKLFFGSGTQLSVL.